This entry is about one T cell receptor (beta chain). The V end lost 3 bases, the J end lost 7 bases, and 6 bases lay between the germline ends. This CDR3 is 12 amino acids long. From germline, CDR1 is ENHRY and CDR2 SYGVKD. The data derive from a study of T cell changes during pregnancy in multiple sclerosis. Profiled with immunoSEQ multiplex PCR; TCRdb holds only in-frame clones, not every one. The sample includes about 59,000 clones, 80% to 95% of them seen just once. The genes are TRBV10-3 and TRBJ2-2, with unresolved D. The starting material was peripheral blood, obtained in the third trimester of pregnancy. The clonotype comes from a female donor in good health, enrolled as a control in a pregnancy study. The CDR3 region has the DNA TGTGCCATCAGTGAAATAGACGGGGAGCTGTTTTTT. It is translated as CAISEIDGELFF.